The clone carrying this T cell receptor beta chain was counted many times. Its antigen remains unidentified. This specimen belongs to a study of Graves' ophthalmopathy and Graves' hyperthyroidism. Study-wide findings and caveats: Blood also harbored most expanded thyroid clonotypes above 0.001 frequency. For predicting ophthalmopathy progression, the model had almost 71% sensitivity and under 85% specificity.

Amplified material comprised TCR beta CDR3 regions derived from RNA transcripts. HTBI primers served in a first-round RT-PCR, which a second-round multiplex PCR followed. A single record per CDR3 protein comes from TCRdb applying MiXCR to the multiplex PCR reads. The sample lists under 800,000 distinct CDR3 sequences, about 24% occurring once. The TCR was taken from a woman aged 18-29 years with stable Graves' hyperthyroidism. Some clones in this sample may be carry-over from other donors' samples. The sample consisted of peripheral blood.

The CDR3, as DNA: TGTGCCAGCAGCGTAAAGCCCGGGGCAAATCAGCCCCAGCATTTT. It yields the protein CASSVKPGANQPQHF. The chain joins TRBV12-3 or TRBV12-4 to TRBJ1-5; possible D gene TRBD1, 5 bases. V dropped 6 bases and J dropped 4 bases, with 16 bases sitting between them. CDR3 length: 15 residues.